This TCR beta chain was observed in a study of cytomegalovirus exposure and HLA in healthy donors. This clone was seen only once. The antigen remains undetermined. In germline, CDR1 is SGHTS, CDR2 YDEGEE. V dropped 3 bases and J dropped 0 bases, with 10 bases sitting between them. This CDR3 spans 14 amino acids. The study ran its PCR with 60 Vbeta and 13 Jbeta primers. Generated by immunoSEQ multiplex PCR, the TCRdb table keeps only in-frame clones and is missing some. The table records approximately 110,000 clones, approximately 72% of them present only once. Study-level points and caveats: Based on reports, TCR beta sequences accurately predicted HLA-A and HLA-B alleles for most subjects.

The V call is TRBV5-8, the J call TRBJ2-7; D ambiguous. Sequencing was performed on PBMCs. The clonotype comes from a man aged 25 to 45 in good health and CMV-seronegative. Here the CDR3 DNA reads TGTGCCAGCAGCTCCCAAAGGAGCTCCTACGAGCAGTACTTC. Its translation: CASSSQRSSYEQYF.